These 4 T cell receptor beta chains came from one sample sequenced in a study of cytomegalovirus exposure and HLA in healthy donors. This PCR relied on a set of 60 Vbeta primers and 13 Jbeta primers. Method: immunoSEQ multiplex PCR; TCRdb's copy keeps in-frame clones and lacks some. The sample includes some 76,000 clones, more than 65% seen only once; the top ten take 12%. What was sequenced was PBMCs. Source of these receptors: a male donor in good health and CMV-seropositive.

The CDR3 loop is CARSFNRTGVSSTDTQYF. CDR3 in DNA: TGTGCCAGAAGCTTTAACAGGACAGGGGTCAGTAGCACAGATACGCAGTATTTT. This sequence joins TRBV5-3 and TRBJ2-3; 9 bases are a match to TRBD1. TRBV5-3 falls under the ORF class, with uncertain function. Trimming cost V 2 bases and J 0 bases; bases outside gene matches: 10. This CDR3 has 18 amino acids.

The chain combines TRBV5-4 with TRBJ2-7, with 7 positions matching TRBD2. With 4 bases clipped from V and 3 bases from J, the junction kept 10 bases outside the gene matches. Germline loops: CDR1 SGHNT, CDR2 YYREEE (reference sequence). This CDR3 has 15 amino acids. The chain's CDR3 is CASSVGPSGYYEQYF. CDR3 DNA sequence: TGTGCCAGCAGCGTCGGTCCTAGCGGCTACTACGAGCAGTACTTC.

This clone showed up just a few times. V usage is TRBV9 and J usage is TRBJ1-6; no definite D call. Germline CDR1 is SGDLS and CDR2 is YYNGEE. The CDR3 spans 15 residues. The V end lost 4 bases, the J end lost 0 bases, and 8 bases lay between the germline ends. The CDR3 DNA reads TGTGCCAGCAGCACTGAGGGCTCCTATAATTCACCCCTCCACTTT. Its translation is CASSTEGSYNSPLHF.

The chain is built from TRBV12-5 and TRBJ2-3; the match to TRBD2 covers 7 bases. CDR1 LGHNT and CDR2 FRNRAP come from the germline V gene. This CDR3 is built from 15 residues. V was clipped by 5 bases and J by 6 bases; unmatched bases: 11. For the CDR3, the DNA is TGTGCTAGTGGTATCGGGACTACCCATGGGGATACGCAGTATTTT. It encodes CASGIGTTHGDTQYF.